A selection of T cell receptor beta chains follows, all from one sample in a study of CXCR3-negative and CXCR3-positive naive CD8 T cells. No DNA is given; TCRdb re-called the 5' RACE reads and lists each CDR3 protein once. In total, the table holds roughly 55,000 distinct CDR3 sequences. The specimen sequenced was naive CXCR3+ CD8+ T cells from blood. The source of these receptors is a human donor in good health. Some clones in this sample may be carry-over from other donors' samples. Both conserved end residues are part of each CDR3.

TRBJ1-5 TRBV6-6 CASRLAGGYSNQPQHF
TRBJ2-3 TRBV4-1 CASSRTTDTQYF
TRBJ2-3 TRBV10-3 CAIRGTSYTDTQYF
TRBJ2-7 TRBV4-3 CASSQDPGGGSGQYF
TRBJ2-1 TRBV29-1 CSVPRPTNEQFF
TRBJ2-1 TRBV7-9 CASSLTSYNEQFF
TRBJ1-1 TRBV27 CASSPGKGGRRNTEAFF
TRBJ2-1 TRBV7-3 CASSLFTTNYNEQFF
TRBJ2-2 TRBV5-1 CASSFRDTTPDTGELFF
TRBJ2-3 TRBV6-6 CATVRLAGGTDTQYF
TRBJ2-2 TRBV29-1 CSVSGETGELFF
TRBJ2-1 TRBV9 CASNKAGGPSYNEQFF
TRBJ1-1 TRBV13 CASSLEWQEAFF
TRBJ2-6 TRBV7-9 CASSLPSSGANVLTF
TRBJ2-5 TRBV29-1 CSVEGIFGVGLEETQYF
TRBJ1-4 TRBV6-2/TRBV6-3 CASSYIVGGGGEKLFF
TRBJ2-7 TRBV4-2 CASSQEWTGTSYEQYF
TRBJ1-2 TRBV19 CASNPGPNYGYTF
TRBJ2-7 TRBV7-9 CASSFIGDSYEQYF
TRBJ2-7 TRBV20-1 CSARVPRQPGSSYEQYF
TRBJ1-1 TRBV7-9 CASPDEGSEAFF
TRBJ2-6 TRBV11-1 CASSFGPGSSGANVLTF
TRBJ1-1 TRBV4-2 CASSQAFRMMGGDTEAFF
TRBJ2-1 TRBV10-3 CAISESTRGYNEQFF
TRBJ2-7 TRBV9 CASSVGQNVDEQYF
TRBJ2-3 TRBV29-1 CSVEDRGPSTDTQYF
TRBJ1-2 TRBV29-1 CSARTGYGYTF
TRBJ1-5 TRBV7-2 CASSLGQGLSDQHF
TRBJ1-6 TRBV6-5 CASSYQGIGHSPLHF